This TCR beta chain appears in the sequencing data of a study of T-cell reconstitution after alpha-beta-depleted transplantation in children. Study conclusions and caveats: Newly generated T cells supplied most T-cell counts and diversity one year post-transplant. After transplant, high TCRbeta diversity at day 60 in some patients arose from surviving recipient T cells and thymic progenitors. By about two months after transplant, alpha-beta T cells reportedly arose from several hundred graft clones that had expanded.

A library of TCRbeta sequences, prepared with unique molecular identifiers, was generated. From the PCR reads, TCRdb called clonotypes with MiXCR, one entry per CDR3 protein. The data show about 70,000 distinct CDR3 sequences, approximately 11% seen once. This CDR3 is 13 amino acids long. The germline V and J ends were trimmed by 0 bases and 1 base, with 4 bases remaining between them. Germline loops: CDR1 SGHRS, CDR2 YFSETQ. Many counts were recorded for this clonotype. Antigen: not known. Sample: PBMCs, taken before TCRalphabeta/CD19-depleted stem cell transplant. The TCR sequence derives from a boy younger than 18 with acute myeloid leukemia, due to receive a stem cell transplant. The genes are TRBV5-1 and TRBJ1-1, with unresolved D. The CDR3 coding sequence is TGCGCCAGCAGCTTGGTAGCGAACACTGAAGCTTTCTTT. The encoded protein is CASSLVANTEAFF.